These 29 T cell receptor beta chains came from one sample sequenced in a study of cytomegalovirus exposure and HLA in healthy donors. The study ran its PCR with 60 Vbeta and 13 Jbeta primers. Libraries were prepared by immunoSEQ multiplex PCR; TCRdb keeps only in-frame clonotypes and omits some of them. The sample has 130,000 to 150,000 clones; over 80% are singletons. The sample taken for sequencing was PBMCs. All receptors come from a male donor in good health and CMV-seronegative.

This clone was counted only a few times. CDR3 residues: CAWTPGTGNYGYTF. The CDR3 DNA is TGTGCCTGGACCCCGGGGACAGGGAACTATGGCTACACCTTC. The V gene is TRBV30, the J gene TRBJ1-2; 9 bases align to TRBD1. This CDR3 has 14 residues. The junction had 5 bases not matched to a gene; V was cut back by 4 bases and J by 2 bases. Per germline, CDR1 GTSNPN and CDR2 SVGIG (reference sequence).

With respect to this clone: The junction departs from germline at one end; a sequencing error may be responsible. This chain uses TRBV7-9 with TRBJ1-5, with D possibly TRBD1 on 5 matching bases. Germline V gene lookup returns CDR1 SEHNR and CDR2 FQNEAQ (reference sequence). The CDR3 covers 15 residues. CDR3 region: CSSSLGGASNQPQHF. The CDR3, as DNA: TGTTCCAGCAGCTTGGGAGGGGCAAGCAATCAGCCCCAGCATTTT.

The chain combines TRBV30 with TRBJ2-7; 8 positions agree with TRBD1. V trimming: 3 bases; J trimming: 7 bases; junction bases outside the gene matches: 8. The CDR3 length is 13 residues. Germline CDR1 GTSNPN, CDR2 SVGIG (reference sequence). The CDR3 here is CAWSVRQGREQYF. The CDR3 nucleotides are TGTGCCTGGAGCGTCCGACAGGGGAGAGAGCAGTACTTC.

This chain connects TRBV29-1 to TRBJ2-2; 12 bases match TRBD1. Unmatched junction bases numbered 18, after V lost 4 bases and J lost 9 bases. CDR1 is SQVTM and CDR2 is ANQGSEA in the germline V gene. The CDR3 extends over 18 amino acids. Written as DNA, the CDR3 is TGCAGCGTTGGTACGGCGCCCCGGGACAGGGGGCGTTTGTGGGAGCTGTTTTTT. Translating it yields CSVGTAPRDRGRLWELFF.

This clone was detected once. This chain uses TRBV9 with TRBJ2-1; perhaps TRBD2 as D (6 bases). The CDR3 totals 15 residues. V was shortened by 0 bases and J by 6 bases, with 13 bases between the two germline ends. In germline, CDR1 is SGDLS, CDR2 YYNGEE. Here the CDR3 DNA reads TGTGCCAGCAGCGTAGGGCTAGCGCCTACCAATGAGCAGTTCTTC. Translating gives CASSVGLAPTNEQFF.

J is TRBJ2-7 and V is TRBV7-8; the match to TRBD1 covers 7 bases. There are 14 residues in the CDR3. Looked up from germline, CDR1 is SGHVS and CDR2 is FQNEAQ. The J segment lost 7 bases and the V segment lost 4 bases, leaving 10 bases of the junction unmatched. The CDR3 DNA follows: TGTGCCAGCAGCTCCGACAGGGTTCGTGGGGAGCAGTACTTC. It encodes CASSSDRVRGEQYF.

The chain links TRBV7-9 to TRBJ1-1; D perhaps matches TRBD1 (6 bases). Germline V gene data show CDR1 as SEHNR and CDR2 as FQNEAQ (reference sequence). Trimming left V 5 bases short and J 0 bases short, with 16 bases between. CDR3 size: 16 residues. In DNA form, the CDR3 reads TGTGCCAGCAGCGATTCCTACAGGGTAATGAACACTGAAGCTTTCTTT. Its translation: CASSDSYRVMNTEAFF. The whole variable domain, filled in from reference TRBV7-9 and TRBJ1-1, reads DTGVSQNPRHKITKRGQNVTFRCDPISEHNRLYWYRQTLGQGPEFLTYFQNEAQLEKSRLLSDRFSAERPKGSFSTLEIQRTEQGDSAMYLCASSDSYRVMNTEAFFGQGTRLTVV.

This clone has a handful of counts. CDR3 sequence reads: CATSTGDGSTEAFF. In DNA, the CDR3 is TGTGCCACCTCAACGGGGGATGGTAGTACTGAAGCTTTCTTT. The gene calls are TRBV6-1 and TRBJ1-1, with a possible D match to TRBD1 (5 bases). V was clipped by 10 bases and J by 5 bases, with 20 bases between them. The CDR3 is 14 amino acids. Germline CDR1 is MNHNS and CDR2 is SASEGT.

This clone occurred once. The V gene is TRBV7-9, the J gene TRBJ2-1; TRBD1 aligns across 9 bases. The V gene end was trimmed by 5 bases and the J gene end by 9 bases; junction bases not matched to a gene: 8. This CDR3 spans 14 amino acids. Germline V lookup: CDR1 SEHNR, CDR2 FQNEAQ (reference sequence). The CDR3 DNA reads TGTGCCAGCAGCGAAACAGGGGGCATCGGTGAGCAGTTCTTC. This gives the protein CASSETGGIGEQFF.

The chain links TRBV7-3 to TRBJ2-2; 7 bases map to TRBD1. This CDR3 has 16 amino acids. CDR1 SGHTA and CDR2 FQGTGA come from the germline V gene. The trim removed 1 base at V and 1 base at J, leaving 3 bases unmatched. CDR3 residues: CASSLMGTVNTGELFF. The CDR3 nucleotides read TGTGCCAGCAGCTTAATGGGGACAGTGAACACCGGGGAGCTGTTTTTT.

The V call is TRBV28, the J call TRBJ1-1; TRBD1 is a possible D gene (5 bases). Germline V gene data show CDR1 as MDHEN and CDR2 as SYDVKM. This CDR3 has 15 residues. V shed 2 bases and J shed 0 bases, with 10 bases lying between them. CDR3 nucleotide sequence: TGTGCCAGCAGTTTAGTTGGGGGGGTGAACACTGAAGCTTTCTTT. Its protein product is CASSLVGGVNTEAFF.

J is TRBJ1-6 and V is TRBV14; possible D gene TRBD1, 6 bases. There are 14 residues in the CDR3. CDR1 and CDR2 from the germline V gene are SGHDN and FVKESK. V lost 6 bases and J lost 4, with 10 bases in between. The DNA of the CDR3 is TGTGCCAGCAGACCGACAGGATATAATTCACCCCTCCACTTT. Translated: CASRPTGYNSPLHF.

The chain uses TRBV7-5 and TRBJ1-1; the tabulated D call, TRBD1, remains unverified against the DNA. TRBV7-5 is shown as a pseudogene. The CDR3 is 16 residues long. CDR3 sequence: CARSSAGWTMNTEAFF. CDR3 DNA: TGTGCCAGAAGCTCAGCAGGGTGGACCATGAACACTGAAGCTTTCTTT.

The chain recombines TRBV27 with TRBJ2-7, with 14 nucleotides matching TRBD2. Germline lookup yields CDR1 MNHEY and CDR2 SMNVEV (reference sequence). The CDR3 is made up of 15 amino acids. V shed 6 bases, J shed 2 bases, and the junction held 3 bases outside the gene matches. The CDR3 DNA is TGTGCCAGCAGCCCGGGACTAGCGGGAGCCTACGAGCAGTACTTC. This encodes CASSPGLAGAYEQYF.

This sequence joins TRBV5-1 and TRBJ1-2; a weak D match, TRBD1 (5 bases). Looked up from germline, CDR1 is SGHRS and CDR2 is YFSETQ. V was trimmed by 4 bases and J by 4 bases, leaving 14 bases between them. CDR3 length equals 14 residues. The CDR3 DNA follows: TGCGCCAGCAGCACCGGAGACAGTACCTATGGCTACACCTTC. This gives the protein CASSTGDSTYGYTF.

The chain uses TRBV7-2 and TRBJ1-2; D may be TRBD1 (5 bases). V lost 2 bases, J lost 7 bases, and 8 bases lay in between. The CDR3 runs 12 residues. Germline lookup yields CDR1 SGHTA and CDR2 FQGNSA. The CDR3 coding sequence is TGTGCCAGCAGCTTAATGCAGGGTGGCTACACCTTC. As protein: CASSLMQGGYTF.

In this sample, this clone turned up once. The chain carries TRBV6-1 and TRBJ1-2; D might be TRBD1 (6 bases). Germline-derived CDR1 and CDR2 are MNHNS and SASEGT. CDR3 length: 14 amino acids. V dropped 5 bases and J dropped 3 bases, with 13 bases sitting between them. As DNA, the CDR3 is TGTGCCAGCAGTAAGGGACGGACAGACTATGGCTACACCTTC. Translation: CASSKGRTDYGYTF.

CDR3 sequence: CASSLQTGVNEKLFF. The CDR3 DNA reads TGTGCCAGCAGCTTACAGACAGGCGTTAATGAAAAACTGTTTTTT. The chain couples TRBV7-2 to TRBJ1-4; tentative D call: TRBD1 (6 bases). CDR3 length equals 15 residues. Trimming took 2 bases from V and 4 from J, leaving 11 bases between them. Germline loops: CDR1 SGHTA, CDR2 FQGNSA.

The V gene is TRBV5-5, the J gene TRBJ2-7, with a tentative D call TRBD2 (6 bases). The germline V and J ends were trimmed by 4 bases and 7 bases, with 15 bases remaining between them. The CDR3 sequence is 13 residues long. The V gene's germline CDR1 is SGHKS and CDR2 YYEKEE (reference sequence). CDR3 sequence: CASSPGVGGEQYF. CDR3 sequence (DNA): TGTGCCAGCAGCCCGGGGGTCGGGGGAGAGCAGTACTTC. The full variable domain, its missing parts supplied by reference TRBV5-5 and TRBJ2-7, is DAGVTQSPTHLIKTRGQQVTLRCSPISGHKSVSWYQQVLGQGPQFIFQYYEKEERGRGNFPDRFSARQFPNYSSELNVNALLLGDSALYLCASSPGVGGEQYFGPGTRLTVT.

This clone was recorded once. The chain is built from TRBV7-3 and TRBJ2-3, with TRBD1 matching 7 bases. Germline V gene sequence: CDR1 SGHTA, CDR2 FQGTGA. The CDR3 is made up of 13 amino acids. V shed 5 bases, J shed 6 bases, and the junction held 5 bases outside the gene matches. The CDR3 sequence: CASSPLQGDTQYF. The CDR3, as DNA: TGTGCCAGCAGCCCCCTACAGGGGGATACGCAGTATTTT.

The gene calls are TRBV5-1 and TRBJ2-2; D is uncertain. CDR1 is SGHRS and CDR2 is YFSETQ in the germline V gene. V lost 0 bases and J lost 4, with 13 bases in between. The length of the CDR3 is 16 residues. The DNA of the CDR3 is TGCGCCAGCAGCTTGGCGAGGTCAACGGTCACCGGGGAGCTGTTTTTT. It specifies CASSLARSTVTGELFF.

The J gene is TRBJ1-1, the V gene TRBV4-1; 7 positions agree with TRBD1. The germline CDR1 and CDR2 sequences are MGHRA and YSYEKL. V lost 1 base to trimming and J lost 0 bases; unmatched junction nucleotides: 2. CDR3 size: 15 residues. The CDR3 DNA follows: TGCGCCAGCAGCCAAGTCGGGACAGTGAACACTGAAGCTTTCTTT. Its translation: CASSQVGTVNTEAFF.

J is TRBJ2-1 and V is TRBV7-9; a weak D match, TRBD2 (5 bases). The germline CDR1 and CDR2 sequences are SEHNR and FQNEAQ (reference sequence). CDR3 length: 12 residues. V shed 6 bases and J shed 10 bases, with 13 bases lying between them. The DNA for the CDR3 is TGTGCCAGCAGGATAGACTATATGGAGCAGTTCTTC. Translating gives CASRIDYMEQFF.

This clone was picked up one time. The chain recombines TRBV10-3 with TRBJ2-2; TRBD2 matches 8 bases. CDR1 is ENHRY, CDR2 SYGVKD, per germline. V was clipped by 6 bases and J by 4 bases; unmatched bases: 7. The CDR3 has 15 residues. The CDR3 region has the DNA TGTGCCATCAGCGGGAGGGAGTCGGGCACCGGGGAGCTGTTTTTT. It yields the protein CAISGRESGTGELFF.

The V call is TRBV5-4, the J call TRBJ1-6, with a tentative D call TRBD1 (6 bases). The CDR3 length is 18 residues. Trimming shortened V by 4 bases and J by 4 bases, and 21 bases separated the two germline ends. Germline CDR1 and CDR2: SGHNT and YYREEE (reference sequence). CDR3 coding DNA: TGTGCCAGCAGCCTCGACAGGTTGACTCAGCCTTATAATTCACCCCTCCACTTT. Protein sequence: CASSLDRLTQPYNSPLHF.

This chain connects TRBV5-1 to TRBJ1-2; D is perhaps TRBD1 (6 bases). The germline V gene has CDR1 SGHRS and CDR2 YFSETQ. The CDR3 is made up of 14 amino acids. V was shortened by 3 bases and J by 6 bases, with 15 bases between the two germline ends. As DNA, the CDR3 is TGCGCCAGCAGCTCTCTCGACAGGCCCCATGGCTACACCTTC. This gives the protein CASSSLDRPHGYTF.

The V call is TRBV19, the J call TRBJ2-1; D call uncertain. The ends were cut back, 5 bases at V and 7 bases at J, with 6 bases in the middle. CDR3 length equals 11 residues. Germline V gene lookup returns CDR1 LNHDA and CDR2 SQIVND (reference sequence). The CDR3 loop reads CASSLLNEQFF. The CDR3 DNA follows: TGTGCCAGTAGTCTCCTGAATGAGCAGTTCTTC.

This clone was seen a handful of times. The rearrangement joins TRBV15 to TRBJ2-5; tentative D call: TRBD1 (6 bases). The CDR3 covers 14 residues. Germline V gives CDR1 LNHNV, CDR2 YYDKDF (reference sequence). V was shortened by 4 bases and J by 11 bases, with 20 bases between the two germline ends. CDR3 sequence: CATSNRQAEGEQYF. The CDR3 nucleotides are TGTGCCACCAGCAACCGACAGGCCGAGGGGGAGCAGTACTTC.

This rearrangement joins TRBV6-1 to TRBJ2-1; 11 nucleotides match TRBD2. The CDR3 runs to 15 residues. The germline CDR1 and CDR2 sequences are MNHNS and SASEGT. With V trimmed by 10 bases and J by 4 bases, 9 bases remained unmatched. The CDR3 sequence is CATTRVAGGYNEQFF. The CDR3 DNA is TGTGCCACCACTAGGGTAGCGGGGGGGTACAATGAGCAGTTCTTC.